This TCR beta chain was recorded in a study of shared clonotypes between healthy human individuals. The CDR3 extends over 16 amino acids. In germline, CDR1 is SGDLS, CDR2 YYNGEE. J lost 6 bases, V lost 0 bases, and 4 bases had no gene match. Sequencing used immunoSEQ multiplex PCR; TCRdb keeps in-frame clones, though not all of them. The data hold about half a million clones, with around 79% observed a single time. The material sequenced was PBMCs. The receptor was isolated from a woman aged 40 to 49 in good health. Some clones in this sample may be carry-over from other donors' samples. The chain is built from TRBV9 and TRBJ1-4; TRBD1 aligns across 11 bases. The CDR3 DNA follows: TGTGCCAGCAGCGTAGGGGCGGGACAGGGGGATGAAAAACTGTTTTTT. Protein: CASSVGAGQGDEKLFF.